This TCR beta chain derives from a study of beta chain features in type 1 diabetes. V shed 0 bases, J shed 5 bases, and the junction held 4 bases outside the gene matches. This CDR3 is 15 amino acids long. CDR1 is SGDLS and CDR2 is YYNGEE in the germline V gene. This clone was counted between two and nine times. Antigen: not known. The isolated RNA, all of it, was reverse transcribed, so expressed TCRB transcripts were what got sequenced. Generated by immunoSEQ multiplex PCR, the TCRdb table keeps only in-frame clones and is missing some. In the table there are 600,000 or so clones, 11% to 15% of which are singletons. Via the markers CD45RO/CCR7/CD25/CD127/CD95/CD27, stem cell-like memory, regulatory, central memory and naive CD4+ cells were sorted. General observations from the study: Type 1 diabetes patients had moderately but significantly shorter TCRB CDR3s in all four CD4+ subsets.

The chain joins TRBV9 to TRBJ2-1; 8 positions match TRBD2. The receptor's source is a man between 18 and 29 years old with type 1 diabetes. Sequenced sample: naive CD4+ T cells from blood. The chain's CDR3 is CASSVDGGGNNEQFF. The CDR3 DNA follows: TGTGCCAGCAGCGTAGACGGCGGGGGGAACAATGAGCAGTTCTTC.